This TCR beta chain was identified in a study of T-cell reconstitution after alpha-beta-depleted transplantation in children. General study findings and limits: Counts and diversity of T cells one year after transplant came mostly from newly produced T cells. The high TCRbeta diversity at day 60 in some patients came from surviving recipient T cells and thymic progenitors.

A remark on this clonotype: The target antigen is unknown. Since a much larger clone is just one base distant, this may be a read error.

CDR1 DFQATT and CDR2 SNEGSKA come from the germline V gene (reference sequence). The trim removed 5 bases at V and 3 bases at J, leaving 5 bases unmatched. The CDR3 consists of 14 residues. This sample's TCRbeta library carried unique molecular identifier barcodes. TCRdb fed the PCR reads into MiXCR, producing one record per CDR3 protein. The data contain about 300,000 distinct CDR3 sequences, about 9.5% of them singletons. The clonotype comes from a boy under two years old with acute myeloid leukemia, due to receive a stem cell transplant. The starting material was PBMCs, obtained before TCRalphabeta/CD19-depleted stem cell transplant. This chain uses TRBV20-1 with TRBJ2-4; the match to TRBD1 covers 9 bases. In nucleotides, the CDR3 is TGCAGTGCTGGGACAGGGCGAGTCAAAAACATTCAGTACTTC. Translated: CSAGTGRVKNIQYF.